These 27 T cell receptor beta chains were sequenced from one sample in a study of early T cells in non-severe SARS-CoV-2 infection. One entry per CDR3 protein, called by TCRdb with MiXCR from the 5' RACE reads. The sample holds about 68,000 distinct CDR3 sequences; roughly a tenth are singletons and the top ten take 6.4%. Sequenced: whole blood. The source is an adult who was a healthcare worker with PCR-confirmed SARS-CoV-2 infection or an uninfected control (not recorded which).

The sample holds many counts of this clonotype. This chain connects TRBV4-1 to TRBJ1-5, with TRBD1 as a possible D gene (6 bases). From germline, CDR1 is MGHRA and CDR2 YSYEKL. This CDR3 region has 16 residues. V was trimmed by 0 bases and J by 6 bases, leaving 15 bases between them. The CDR3 nucleotides are TGCGCCAGCAGCCAAGAATCTGGGGGCTGGGGTCAGCCCCAGCATTTT. This translates into CASSQESGGWGQPQHF.

The chain links TRBV24-1 to TRBJ2-2; D might be TRBD1 or TRBD2, each matching 5 bases. The V gene's germline CDR1 is KGHDR and CDR2 SFDVKD. V was clipped by 4 bases and J by 1 base, with 15 bases between them. The CDR3 extends over 17 amino acids. CDR3 sequence: CATSDFRDPGNTGELFF. The CDR3 bases are TGTGCCACCAGTGACTTCCGGGACCCGGGGAACACCGGGGAGCTGTTTTTT.

The rearrangement uses TRBV5-1 and TRBJ1-1; no clear D. Deletions cut 4 bases from V and 2 bases from J, with 12 bases between. The V gene's germline CDR1 is SGHRS and CDR2 YFSETQ. CDR3 length: 14 residues. In DNA, the CDR3 is TGCGCCAGCAGCCTGTTCGGGAGCAACACTGAAGCTTTCTTT. Its translation: CASSLFGSNTEAFF.

This clonotype was counted only a few times. The rearrangement links TRBV20-1 to TRBJ2-1; a possible D gene is TRBD2 (9 bases). The CDR3 spans 19 residues. Germline lookup yields CDR1 DFQATT and CDR2 SNEGSKA (reference sequence). Trimming took off 6 bases at V and 0 bases at J, with 27 bases between the two ends. Here the CDR3 DNA reads TGCAGTGCCGTAGGACAGGGTCGTCTAGCGGGACTCTCCTACAATGAGCAGTTCTTC. The encoded protein is CSAVGQGRLAGLSYNEQFF.

Of note for this clonotype: The junction departs from the called germline gene at one end, perhaps through a read error. The CDR3 reads CASSTGPGELSF. In nucleotides, the CDR3 is TGCGCCAGCAGTACGGGACCAGGGGAGCTGTCTTTT. This chain uses TRBV5-1 with TRBJ2-2, with a tentative D call TRBD1 (6 bases). The CDR3 consists of 12 residues. CDR1 is SGHRS and CDR2 is YFSETQ in the germline V gene.

This clonotype was seen a few times. The chain recombines TRBV9 with TRBJ1-1; D remains ambiguous. V lost 1 base and J lost 4, with 5 bases in between. There are 12 residues in the CDR3. Germline CDR1 SGDLS, CDR2 YYNGEE. The CDR3 coding sequence is TGTGCCAGCAGCGTAAGTGCCACTGAAGCTTTCTTT. This codes for CASSVSATEAFF.

The chain joins TRBV7-3 to TRBJ2-1, with TRBD2 identical over 7 bases. The CDR3 is made up of 16 amino acids. Germline V gene lookup returns CDR1 SGHTA and CDR2 FQGTGA. V trimming: 5 bases; J trimming: 6 bases; junction bases outside the gene matches: 13. The CDR3 spells CASSPPGGWLLNEQFF. CDR3 nucleotides: TGTGCCAGCAGCCCCCCGGGGGGTTGGCTCCTCAATGAGCAGTTCTTC.

This clonotype has a count of ten or more. This may be a read error: a much more frequent sequence differs by one nucleotide. It is likely a read error, because the conserved phenylalanine at the end of the CDR3 is missing. The V and J genes are TRBV10-2 and TRBJ2-7; 9 positions agree with TRBD2. Germline V gene data show CDR1 as WSHSY and CDR2 as SAAADI. This CDR3 is 14 amino acids long. Trimming removed 7 bases from V and 0 bases from J; junction bases left unmatched: 4. The CDR3 here is CASTTSGRSYEQYS. DNA of the CDR3: TGCGCCAGCACAACTAGCGGGCGCTCCTACGAGCAGTACTCC.

The chain combines TRBV5-1 with TRBJ1-3; TRBD1 aligns across 7 bases. V dropped 9 bases and J dropped 2; count of bases not matched to a gene: 5. Germline CDR1 and CDR2: SGHRS and YFSETQ. This CDR3 contains 13 residues. The CDR3 sequence is CATSTGPGNTIYF. The CDR3 DNA is TGCGCCACCTCGACAGGGCCTGGAAACACCATATATTTT.

This clonotype has more than one count but fewer than ten. The V and J genes are TRBV7-9 and TRBJ2-7; the D is unclear. CDR1 and CDR2 (germline): SEHNR, FQNEAQ (reference sequence). Trimming shortened V by 2 bases and J by 4 bases, and 6 bases separated the two germline ends. This CDR3 spans 12 amino acids. CDR3 region: CASSLIVYEQYF. DNA of the CDR3: TGTGCCAGCAGCTTAATTGTTTACGAGCAGTACTTC.

This clonotype came up many times. DNA of the CDR3: TGTGCCAGCAGTGAAGATACGGATACCCAGCATTTT. Protein: CASSEDTDTQHF. The chain joins TRBV2 to TRBJ1-5, with no clear D. V lost 1 base and J lost 11, with 9 bases in between. Germline lookup yields CDR1 SNHLY and CDR2 FYNNEI. This CDR3 is built from 12 residues.

This clonotype was seen at least ten times. V and J are TRBV4-3 and TRBJ2-5; TRBD2 aligns across 10 bases. This CDR3 contains 16 residues. J gave up 5 bases and V 1 base, and 7 bases lay outside the gene matches. Germline CDR1 reads LGHNA; CDR2 reads YSLEER. The CDR3 here is CASSQGPASGSETQYF. The CDR3 bases are TGCGCCAGCAGCCAAGGTCCCGCTAGCGGGAGCGAGACCCAGTACTTC.

This clonotype turned up a few times. V gene TRBV7-9 combines with J gene TRBJ2-7; D unresolved. Germline assignment: CDR1 SEHNR and CDR2 FQNEAQ (reference sequence). Trimming stripped 3 bases from V and 5 bases from J, with 14 bases between. CDR3 length: 14 amino acids. In nucleotides, the CDR3 is TGTGCCAGCAGCTTTACCGGTCGCGTGCACGAGCAGTACTTC. It encodes CASSFTGRVHEQYF. Supplemented by reference TRBV7-9 and TRBJ2-7, the full variable domain reads DTGVSQNPRHKITKRGQNVTFRCDPISEHNRLYWYRQTLGQGPEFLTYFQNEAQLEKSRLLSDRFSAERPKGSFSTLEIQRTEQGDSAMYLCASSFTGRVHEQYFGPGTRLTVT.

There are many counts of this clonotype. The chain joins TRBV7-9 to TRBJ2-5; 7 bases are a match to TRBD2. Trimming took 6 bases from V and 3 from J; bases not matched to a gene: 10. The CDR3 runs 15 residues. The germline V gene encodes CDR1 SEHNR and CDR2 FQNEAQ (reference sequence). The CDR3 is CASRNWLAAKETQYF. The CDR3 nucleotides are TGTGCCAGCAGGAATTGGCTAGCGGCTAAAGAGACCCAGTACTTC.

The chain carries TRBV29-1 and TRBJ2-1, with 12 nucleotides matching TRBD2. There are 16 residues in the CDR3. Per the germline V gene, CDR1 is SQVTM and CDR2 is ANQGSEA. V gave up 8 bases and J gave up 4 bases; unmatched junction bases: 12. CDR3 protein: CSQRGTSGRPYNEQFF. In nucleotides, the CDR3 is TGCAGCCAAAGGGGAACTAGCGGGAGGCCTTACAATGAGCAGTTCTTC.

This clonotype was counted many times. The chain joins TRBV7-9 to TRBJ2-1, with D maybe TRBD2 (6 bases). V was pared by 3 bases and J by 6 bases, with 15 bases between. CDR1 and CDR2 (germline): SEHNR, FQNEAQ (reference sequence). The CDR3 runs to 15 residues. The CDR3 DNA reads TGTGCCAGCAGCTTGCTAGCGCGTGCCACCAATGAGCAGTTCTTC. As protein: CASSLLARATNEQFF.

The CDR3 DNA reads TGTGCCACCAACCCCGGGCAGGGGATTACAGATACGCAGTATTTT. Protein sequence: CATNPGQGITDTQYF. V is TRBV24-1 and J is TRBJ2-3; D perhaps matches TRBD1 (6 bases). CDR3 length: 15 amino acids. Per germline, CDR1 KGHDR and CDR2 SFDVKD. The germline V and J ends were trimmed by 8 bases and 3 bases, with 17 bases remaining between them.

The J gene is TRBJ2-1, the V gene TRBV20-1; TRBD2 aligns across 7 bases. From germline, CDR1 is DFQATT and CDR2 SNEGSKA (reference sequence). The V and J ends lost 5 bases and 6 bases, in that order; junction bases with no gene match: 10. This CDR3 is built from 14 residues. In DNA form, the CDR3 reads TGCAGTGCTCTCAGCGGGATAAGGTTCAATGAGCAGTTCTTC. This sequence encodes CSALSGIRFNEQFF.

This clonotype was seen many times. V is TRBV10-1 and J is TRBJ2-3; D might be TRBD2 (6 bases). The CDR3 totals 12 residues. V was cut by 10 bases and J by 6 bases, with 14 bases left in between. Germline V lookup: CDR1 WNHNN, CDR2 SYGVQD (reference sequence). CDR3 DNA: TGCGCCACCGGGACTCGAGGGGATACGCAGTATTTT. As protein: CATGTRGDTQYF.

V is TRBV12-3 or TRBV12-4 and J is TRBJ2-1, with D possibly matching TRBD2 (6 bases). The CDR3 is made up of 15 amino acids. Trimming pared 6 bases from V and 7 bases from J, leaving 19 bases between. The chain's CDR3 is CASRLAGTGANEQFF. The CDR3 nucleotides are TGTGCCAGCAGGCTGGCTGGGACTGGGGCGAATGAGCAGTTCTTC.

The V call is TRBV20-1, the J call TRBJ2-7, with D maybe TRBD1 (5 bases). The CDR3 is 12 residues long. Looked up from germline, CDR1 is DFQATT and CDR2 is SNEGSKA (reference sequence). V was cut by 6 bases and J by 2 bases, with 11 bases left in between. In DNA form, the CDR3 reads TGCAGTGCGTTCCAGGGCGCCTACGAGCAGTACTTC. Protein: CSAFQGAYEQYF.

This CDR3 reads CSAKRAFGNQPQHF. The DNA of the CDR3 is TGCAGTGCAAAAAGGGCTTTTGGCAATCAGCCCCAGCATTTT. The gene calls are TRBV20-1 and TRBJ1-5, with D unclear. CDR1 and CDR2 (germline): DFQATT, SNEGSKA (reference sequence). This CDR3 comprises 14 residues. V was shortened by 6 bases and J by 2 bases, with 14 bases between the two germline ends.

The chain combines TRBV2 with TRBJ2-3; 11 nucleotides line up with TRBD2. The CDR3 is 16 amino acids. Germline trimming cut 6 bases from V and 0 bases from J; bases unmatched to any gene: 5. Germline V gene data show CDR1 as SNHLY and CDR2 as FYNNEI. The CDR3 DNA reads as TGTGCCAGCAGCAAACTAGCGGGAGTGAGCACAGATACGCAGTATTTT. Translating it yields CASSKLAGVSTDTQYF.

This clonotype was counted at least ten times. The chain joins TRBV7-6 to TRBJ2-2; TRBD2 aligns across 9 bases. CDR3 length: 17 residues. J gave up 1 base and V 0 bases, and 3 bases lay outside the gene matches. Looked up from germline, CDR1 is SGHVS and CDR2 is FNYEAQ. The CDR3 nucleotides are TGTGCCAGCAGCTTAGCGGCGGGAGGGGAGAACACCGGGGAGCTGTTTTTT. Translation: CASSLAAGGENTGELFF.

This clonotype was picked up a small number of times. The CDR3 region is CSARGHNSPLHF. CDR3 DNA: TGCAGTGCTAGAGGTCATAATTCACCCCTCCACTTT. The V and J genes are TRBV20-1 and TRBJ1-6; D not certain. Germline V lookup: CDR1 DFQATT, CDR2 SNEGSKA (reference sequence). The CDR3 totals 12 residues. V was cut by 1 base and J by 5 bases, with 3 bases left in between.

The chain combines TRBV10-3 with TRBJ2-5, with 10 nucleotides matching TRBD1. This CDR3 has 13 amino acids. J was trimmed by 3 bases and V by 8 bases; bases with no gene match: 3. CDR1 and CDR2 from the germline V gene are ENHRY and SYGVKD. The CDR3 sequence: CAIGTGDKETQYF. CDR3 coding DNA: TGTGCCATCGGGACAGGGGATAAAGAGACCCAGTACTTC.

This clonotype was detected ten times or more. V gene TRBV10-2 combines with J gene TRBJ2-1; 7 nucleotides align to TRBD2. V gave up 8 bases and J gave up 12 bases; unmatched junction bases: 13. The CDR3 has 13 residues. CDR1 is WSHSY, CDR2 SAAADI, per germline. The CDR3 bases are TGCGCCAGCCGTAGTCTAGCGGCTTTTGGGCAGTTCTTC. Its protein is CASRSLAAFGQFF.